These T cell receptor beta chains were read from a single sample in a study of blood T cell repertoires in COVID-19. Clones were read by immunoSEQ multiplex PCR, and TCRdb kept only the in-frame ones, dropping some. The sample holds about 310,000 clones, about 91% seen once. Sequencing used PBMCs or T cells enriched from blood (not recorded which). These receptors were obtained from a woman in her thirties or forties who had recovered from COVID-19. The CDR3 runs from the conserved cysteine through the conserved F or W. D genes are given only for firm matches. Rows may omit the clone size; those that give it use once, few, many or a size class.

CDR3 | DNA | size | V | D | J
CASSLGLAGVDTQYF | TGTGCCAGCAGCTTGGGCCTAGCGGGAGTAGATACGCAGTATTTT | NA | TRBV5-4 | TRBD2 | TRBJ2-3
CSVLQRNYGYTF | TGCAGCGTTCTACAGCGGAACTATGGCTACACCTTC | NA | TRBV29-1 | NA | TRBJ1-2
CASSPRQGGTYEQYF | TGTGCCAGCAGCCCTCGACAGGGTGGGACCTACGAGCAGTACTTC | NA | TRBV13 | TRBD1 | TRBJ2-7
CASSMGQPYAPLHF | TGTGCCAGTAGTATGGGACAGCCGTATGCACCCCTCCACTTT | NA | TRBV19 | TRBD1 | TRBJ1-6
CASSQDGTGAGNTIYF | TGCGCCAGCAGCCAAGATGGGACAGGTGCTGGAAACACCATATATTTT | NA | TRBV4-1 | TRBD1 | TRBJ1-3
CASSQHASGPNEQFF | TGTGCCAGCAGCCAACATGCTAGCGGCCCCAATGAGCAGTTCTTC | NA | TRBV3-1/TRBV3-2 | TRBD2 | TRBJ2-1
CASSPRSGVTYEQYF | TGTGCCAGCAGCCCTCGCAGCGGGGTGACCTACGAGCAGTACTTC | few | TRBV21-1 | NA | TRBJ2-7
CASSLWTGPSTEAFF | TGCGCCAGCAGCTTGTGGACAGGGCCTTCCACTGAAGCTTTCTTT | NA | TRBV5-1 | TRBD1 | TRBJ1-1
CATSDSTLIAGGPHEQYF | TGTGCCACCAGTGATTCTACTTTAATAGCGGGAGGGCCTCACGAGCAGTACTTC | once | TRBV24-1 | TRBD2 | TRBJ2-7
CASSIREGPYEQYF | TGTGCCAGTAGTATAAGGGAGGGGCCTTACGAGCAGTACTTC | NA | TRBV19 | TRBD2 | TRBJ2-7
CASSFRTGNNQPQHF | TGTGCCAGCAGCTTTCGGACAGGGAACAATCAGCCCCAGCATTTT | few | TRBV7-8 | TRBD1 | TRBJ1-5
CASSLRGLEAEAFF | TGTGCCAGCAGTCTTCGGGGGTTGGAGGCTGAAGCTTTCTTT | NA | TRBV2 | NA | TRBJ1-1
CASSPTEIQPQHF | TGTGCCAGCAGTCCCACAGAGATACAGCCCCAGCATTTT | NA | TRBV12-3/TRBV12-4 | NA | TRBJ1-5
CASSEGFGRGSGNTIYF | TGCGCCAGCAGTGAAGGCTTTGGCAGGGGGTCTGGAAACACCATATATTTT | NA | TRBV10-1 | TRBD1 | TRBJ1-3
CASSFSGGIGYNEQFF | TGTGCCAGCAGCTTCTCGGGGGGAATCGGTTACAATGAGCAGTTCTTC | NA | TRBV11-2 | TRBD2 | TRBJ2-1
CASSQDPAGEGSPLHF | TGTGCCAGCAGCCAAGATCCGGCAGGGGAGGGGTCACCCCTCCACTTT | NA | TRBV3-1/TRBV3-2 | NA | TRBJ1-6
CASWQSWVRRREETQYF | TGCGCCAGCTGGCAATCGTGGGTGCGGAGACGGGAAGAGACCCAGTACTTC | NA | TRBV5-1 | NA | TRBJ2-5
CASSQEGGWGNQPQHF | TGCGCCAGCAGCCAAGAAGGGGGTTGGGGCAATCAGCCCCAGCATTTT | few | TRBV4-1 | NA | TRBJ1-5
CASSGGTGMQETQYF | TGTGCCAGCAGCGGAGGGACAGGGATGCAAGAGACCCAGTACTTC | few | TRBV9 | TRBD1 | TRBJ2-5
CASSLAPGGSGSVNEQFF | TGTGCCAGCAGCTTAGCGCCCGGAGGTAGCGGGAGTGTCAATGAGCAGTTCTTC | NA | TRBV7-2 | TRBD2 | TRBJ2-1
CASSPGTSGYEQYF | TGTGCCAGCAGCCCGGGAACCTCTGGCTACGAGCAGTACTTC | NA | TRBV5-4 | NA | TRBJ2-7
CATSANSEGYNEQFF | TGTGCCACCAGTGCCAACTCGGAGGGGTACAATGAGCAGTTCTTC | NA | TRBV24-1 | NA | TRBJ2-1
CASSESGTTNEKLFF | TGTGCCAGCAGTGAATCGGGGACAACTAATGAAAAACTGTTTTTT | NA | TRBV25-1 | NA | TRBJ1-4
CASSLGQGLNQPQHF | TGTGCCAGCAGCTTAGGACAGGGGCTCAATCAGCCCCAGCATTTT | NA | TRBV7-2 | TRBD1 | TRBJ1-5
CASSFRTGASGNTIYF | TGTGCCAGCAGTTTTAGGACAGGAGCCTCTGGAAACACCATATATTTT | NA | TRBV28 | TRBD1 | TRBJ1-3
CAIRTGNEETQYF | TGTGCCATCAGGACAGGGAACGAAGAGACCCAGTACTTC | NA | TRBV10-3 | TRBD1 | TRBJ2-5
CATSISELNTEAFF | TGTGCCACCAGCATCTCGGAGCTGAACACTGAAGCTTTCTTT | NA | TRBV15 | NA | TRBJ1-1
CASSLDHSGELFF | TGTGCCAGCAGCTTAGATCACTCCGGGGAGCTGTTTTTT | NA | TRBV11-3 | NA | TRBJ2-2
CASSYPRFSSTDTQYF | TGTGCCAGCAGTTACCCGCGTTTCTCAAGCACAGATACGCAGTATTTT | NA | TRBV6-2/TRBV6-3 | NA | TRBJ2-3
CASSSTSGDPTDTQYF | TGCGCCAGCAGCTCTACTAGCGGGGACCCCACAGATACGCAGTATTTT | once | TRBV5-1 | TRBD2 | TRBJ2-3